This record covers a single TCR beta chain. Antigen unknown. With the Oncomine TCR Beta short-read assay, DNA from cultured CD4+ T cells was sequenced. From the PCR reads, TCRdb called clonotypes with MiXCR, one entry per CDR3 protein. The repertoire has about 23,000 distinct CDR3 sequences, around 37% of them found once; the top ten carry approximately 8.9%. This CDR3 is built from 15 residues. The V gene's germline CDR1 is DFQATT and CDR2 SNEGSKA (reference sequence). V shed 6 bases and J 0 bases; nucleotides not matched to a gene: 11. This entry is derived from a study of vaccination and CD4 T cells after COVID-19. Study overall: Overlapping spike peptides of SARS-CoV-2, HCoV-NL63, HCoV-OC43 and HCoV-229E were used, and cells were stimulated with them.

Time point described: late sampling 161 to 241 days after vaccination in three convalescent patients. The treatment: roughly 10-day PBMC culture with coronavirus spike peptide pools or control peptides (ViraFEST assay). This sequence was found in a human donor who had recovered from COVID-19. The starting material was CD4+ T cells from blood, cultured in vitro, obtained about 7 months after SARS-CoV-2 vaccination. V is TRBV20-1 and J is TRBJ2-7, with 7 bases lining up with TRBD1. The CDR3 is CSANNRGEVSYEQYF. CDR3 bases: TGCAGTGCAAATAACAGGGGCGAAGTCTCCTACGAGCAGTACTTC.